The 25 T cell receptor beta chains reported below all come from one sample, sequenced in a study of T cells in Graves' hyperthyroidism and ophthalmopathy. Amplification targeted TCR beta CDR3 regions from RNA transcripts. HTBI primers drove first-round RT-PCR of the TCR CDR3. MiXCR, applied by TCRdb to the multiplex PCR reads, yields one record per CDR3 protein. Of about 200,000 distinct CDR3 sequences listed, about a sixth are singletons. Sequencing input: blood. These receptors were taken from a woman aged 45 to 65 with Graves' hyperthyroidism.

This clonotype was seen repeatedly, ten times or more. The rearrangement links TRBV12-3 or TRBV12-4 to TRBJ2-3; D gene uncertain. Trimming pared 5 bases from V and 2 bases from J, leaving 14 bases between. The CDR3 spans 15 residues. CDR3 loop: CASSAWGGPTDTQYF. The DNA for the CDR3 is TGTGCCAGCAGTGCGTGGGGTGGCCCCACAGATACGCAGTATTTT.

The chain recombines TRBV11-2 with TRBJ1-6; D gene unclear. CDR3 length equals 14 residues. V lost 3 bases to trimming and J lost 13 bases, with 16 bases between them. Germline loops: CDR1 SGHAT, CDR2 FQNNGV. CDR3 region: CASSLRTGLRPLHF. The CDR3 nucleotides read TGTGCCAGCAGCTTGCGGACGGGCTTACGGCCCCTCCACTTT.

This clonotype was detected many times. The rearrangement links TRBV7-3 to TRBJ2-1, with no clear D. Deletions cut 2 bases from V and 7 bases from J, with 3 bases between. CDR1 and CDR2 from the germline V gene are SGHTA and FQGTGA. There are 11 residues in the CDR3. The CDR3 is CASSLGNEQFF. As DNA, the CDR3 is TGTGCCAGCAGCTTAGGGAATGAGCAGTTCTTC. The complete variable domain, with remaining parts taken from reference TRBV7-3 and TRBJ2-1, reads GAGVSQTPSNKVTEKGKYVELRCDPISGHTALYWYRQSLGQGPEFLIYFQGTGAADDSGLPNDRFFAVRPEGSVSTLKIQRTERGDSAVYLCASSLGNEQFFGPGTRLTVL.

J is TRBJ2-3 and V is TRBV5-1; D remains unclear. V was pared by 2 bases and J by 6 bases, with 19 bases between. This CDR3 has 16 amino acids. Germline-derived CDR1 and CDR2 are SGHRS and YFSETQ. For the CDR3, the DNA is TGCGCCAGCAGCTTTACCCGACCCCTGTTGCCCGATACGCAGTATTTT. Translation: CASSFTRPLLPDTQYF. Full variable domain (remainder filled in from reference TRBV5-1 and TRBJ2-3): KAGVTQTPRYLIKTRGQQVTLSCSPISGHRSVSWYQQTPGQGLQFLFEYFSETQRNKGNFPGRFSGRQFSNSRSEMNVSTLELGDSALYLCASSFTRPLLPDTQYFGPGTRLTVL.

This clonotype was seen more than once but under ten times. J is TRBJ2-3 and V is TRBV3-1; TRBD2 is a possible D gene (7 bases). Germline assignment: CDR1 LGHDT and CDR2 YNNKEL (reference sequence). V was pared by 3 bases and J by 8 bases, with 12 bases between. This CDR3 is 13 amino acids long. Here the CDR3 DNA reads TGTGCCAGCAGCCAGCGGGGGCAGGGTACGCAGTATTTT. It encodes CASSQRGQGTQYF.

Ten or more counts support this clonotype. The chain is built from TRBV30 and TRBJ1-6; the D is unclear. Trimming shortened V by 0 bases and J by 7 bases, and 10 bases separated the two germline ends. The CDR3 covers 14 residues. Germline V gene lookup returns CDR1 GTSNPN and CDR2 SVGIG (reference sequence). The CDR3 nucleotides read TGTGCCTGGAGTGTACGACTGGGAAATTCACCCCTCCACTTT. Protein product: CAWSVRLGNSPLHF.

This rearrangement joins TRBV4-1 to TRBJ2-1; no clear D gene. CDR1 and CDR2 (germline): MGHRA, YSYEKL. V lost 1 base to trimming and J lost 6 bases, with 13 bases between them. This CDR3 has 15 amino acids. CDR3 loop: CASSQVHRLINEQFF. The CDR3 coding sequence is TGCGCCAGCAGCCAAGTTCATCGGCTCATCAATGAGCAGTTCTTC.

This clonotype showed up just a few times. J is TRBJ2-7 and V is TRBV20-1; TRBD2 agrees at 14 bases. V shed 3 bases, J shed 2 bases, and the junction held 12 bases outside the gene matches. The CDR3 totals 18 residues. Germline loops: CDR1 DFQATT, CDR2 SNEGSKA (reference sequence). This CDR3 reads CSARCRPTTSGRAYEQYF. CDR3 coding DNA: TGCAGTGCTAGGTGTAGACCCACGACTAGCGGGAGGGCCTACGAGCAGTACTTC.

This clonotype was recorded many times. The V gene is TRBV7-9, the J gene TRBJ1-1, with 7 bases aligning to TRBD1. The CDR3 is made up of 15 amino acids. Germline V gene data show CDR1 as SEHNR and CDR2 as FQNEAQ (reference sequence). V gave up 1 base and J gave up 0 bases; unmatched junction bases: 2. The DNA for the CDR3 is TGTGCCAGCAGCTTAGGGGGGACAGTGAACACTGAAGCTTTCTTT. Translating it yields CASSLGGTVNTEAFF. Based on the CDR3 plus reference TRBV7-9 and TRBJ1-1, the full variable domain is DTGVSQNPRHKITKRGQNVTFRCDPISEHNRLYWYRQTLGQGPEFLTYFQNEAQLEKSRLLSDRFSAERPKGSFSTLEIQRTEQGDSAMYLCASSLGGTVNTEAFFGQGTRLTVV.

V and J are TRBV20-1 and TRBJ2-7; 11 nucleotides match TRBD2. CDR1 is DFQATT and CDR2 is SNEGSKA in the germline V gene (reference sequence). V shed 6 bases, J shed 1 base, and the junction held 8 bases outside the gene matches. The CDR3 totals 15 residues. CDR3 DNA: TGCAGTGCGTGGACTAGCGGGCATAATTCCTACGAGCAGTACTTC. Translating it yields CSAWTSGHNSYEQYF.

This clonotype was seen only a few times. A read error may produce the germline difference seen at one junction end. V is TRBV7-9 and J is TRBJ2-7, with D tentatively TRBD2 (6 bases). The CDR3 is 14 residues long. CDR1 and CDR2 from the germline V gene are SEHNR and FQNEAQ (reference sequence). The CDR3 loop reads CASSPQTRSYEQHF. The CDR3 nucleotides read TGTGCCAGCAGCCCTCAGACTAGATCCTACGAGCAGCACTTC. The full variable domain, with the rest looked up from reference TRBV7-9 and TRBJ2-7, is DTGVSQNPRHKITKRGQNVTFRCDPISEHNRLYWYRQTLGQGPEFLTYFQNEAQLEKSRLLSDRFSAERPKGSFSTLEIQRTEQGDSAMYLCASSPQTRSYEQHFGPGTRLTVT.

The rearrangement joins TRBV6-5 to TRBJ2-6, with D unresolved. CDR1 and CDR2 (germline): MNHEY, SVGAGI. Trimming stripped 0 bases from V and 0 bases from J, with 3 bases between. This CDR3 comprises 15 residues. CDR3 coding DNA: TGTGCCAGCAGTTACTCACGCTCTGGGGCCAACGTCCTGACTTTC. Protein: CASSYSRSGANVLTF.

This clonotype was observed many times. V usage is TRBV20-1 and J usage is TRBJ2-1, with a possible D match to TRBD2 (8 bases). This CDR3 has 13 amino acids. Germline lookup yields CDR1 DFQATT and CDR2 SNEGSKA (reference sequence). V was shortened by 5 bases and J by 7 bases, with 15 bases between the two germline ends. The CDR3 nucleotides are TGCAGTGCTCGGGAGGGGGCTTGGAATGAGCAGTTCTTC. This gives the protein CSAREGAWNEQFF.

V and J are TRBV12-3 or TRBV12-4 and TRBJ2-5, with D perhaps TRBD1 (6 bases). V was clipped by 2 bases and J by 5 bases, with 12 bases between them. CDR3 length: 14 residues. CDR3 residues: CASSLQGLWETQYF. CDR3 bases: TGTGCCAGCAGTTTACAGGGGCTGTGGGAGACCCAGTACTTC.

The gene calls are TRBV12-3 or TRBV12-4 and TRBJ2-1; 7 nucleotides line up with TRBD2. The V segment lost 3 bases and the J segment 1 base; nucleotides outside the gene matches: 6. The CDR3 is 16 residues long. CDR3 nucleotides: TGTGCCAGCAGTTTGTCCGGGGGGAGGTCCTACAATGAGCAGTTCTTC. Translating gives CASSLSGGRSYNEQFF.

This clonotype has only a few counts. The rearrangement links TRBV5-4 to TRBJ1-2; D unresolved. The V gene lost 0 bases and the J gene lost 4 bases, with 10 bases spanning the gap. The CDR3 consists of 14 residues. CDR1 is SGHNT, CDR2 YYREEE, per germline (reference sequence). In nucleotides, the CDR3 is TGTGCCAGCAGCTTGGCGGGGAGCGCCTATGGCTACACCTTC. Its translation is CASSLAGSAYGYTF.

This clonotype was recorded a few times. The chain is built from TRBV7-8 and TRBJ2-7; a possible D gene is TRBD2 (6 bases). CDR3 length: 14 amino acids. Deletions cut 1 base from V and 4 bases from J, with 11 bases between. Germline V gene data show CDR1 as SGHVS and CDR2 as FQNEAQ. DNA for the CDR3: TGTGCCAGCAGCTTAGAGGCGGGGTCGTACGAGCAGTACTTC. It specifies CASSLEAGSYEQYF.

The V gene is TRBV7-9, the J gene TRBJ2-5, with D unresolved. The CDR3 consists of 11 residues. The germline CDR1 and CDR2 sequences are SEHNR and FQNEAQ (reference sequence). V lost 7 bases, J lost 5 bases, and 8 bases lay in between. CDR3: CASTPGETQYF. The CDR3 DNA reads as TGTGCCAGCACCCCTGGGGAGACCCAGTACTTC. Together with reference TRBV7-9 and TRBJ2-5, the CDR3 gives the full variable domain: DTGVSQNPRHKITKRGQNVTFRCDPISEHNRLYWYRQTLGQGPEFLTYFQNEAQLEKSRLLSDRFSAERPKGSFSTLEIQRTEQGDSAMYLCASTPGETQYFGPGTRLLVL.

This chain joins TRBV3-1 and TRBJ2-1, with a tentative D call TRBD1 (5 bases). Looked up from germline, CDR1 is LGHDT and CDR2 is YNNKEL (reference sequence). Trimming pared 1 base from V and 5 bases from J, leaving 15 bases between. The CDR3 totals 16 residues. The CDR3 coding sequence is TGTGCCAGCAGCCAAGTCAACAGGTTTGTACACAATGAGCAGTTCTTC. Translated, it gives CASSQVNRFVHNEQFF.

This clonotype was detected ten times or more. For the CDR3, the DNA is TGTGCCAGCAGCTTCGACAGGGGCCAGAATCAGCCCCAGCATTTT. Its translation is CASSFDRGQNQPQHF. The chain recombines TRBV7-2 with TRBJ1-5; TRBD1 aligns across 8 bases. CDR1 and CDR2 (germline): SGHTA, FQGNSA. This CDR3 region has 15 residues. The ends lost 3 bases at V and 4 bases at J; junction bases unmatched: 5.

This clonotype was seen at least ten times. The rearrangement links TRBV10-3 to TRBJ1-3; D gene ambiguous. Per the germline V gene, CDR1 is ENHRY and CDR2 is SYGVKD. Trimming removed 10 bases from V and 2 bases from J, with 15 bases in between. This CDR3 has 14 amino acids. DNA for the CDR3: TGTGCCACTCGTGACGCGGCGGCTGGAAACACCATATATTTT. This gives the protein CATRDAAAGNTIYF.

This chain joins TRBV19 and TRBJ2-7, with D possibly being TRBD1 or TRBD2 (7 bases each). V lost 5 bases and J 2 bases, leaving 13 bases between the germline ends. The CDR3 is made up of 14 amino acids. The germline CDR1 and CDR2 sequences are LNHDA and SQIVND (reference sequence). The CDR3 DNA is TGTGCCAGTAGTCCGACAGGGAGGGCCTACGAGCAGTACTTC. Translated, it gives CASSPTGRAYEQYF. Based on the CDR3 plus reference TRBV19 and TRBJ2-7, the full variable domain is DGGITQSPKYLFRKEGQNVTLSCEQNLNHDAMYWYRQDPGQGLRLIYYSQIVNDFQKGDIAEGYSVSREKKESFPLTVTSAQKNPTAFYLCASSPTGRAYEQYFGPGTRLTVT.

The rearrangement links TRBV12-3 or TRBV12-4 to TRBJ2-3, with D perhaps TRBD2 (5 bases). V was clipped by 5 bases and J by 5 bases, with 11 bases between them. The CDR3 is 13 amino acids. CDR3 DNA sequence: TGTGCCAGCAGTGGCGCGGGCCGAGATACGCAGTATTTT. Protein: CASSGAGRDTQYF.

The chain's CDR3 is CASSFPSGHNSYEQYF. CDR3 nucleotides: TGTGCCAGCAGTTTTCCTAGCGGGCATAATTCCTACGAGCAGTACTTC. V usage is TRBV28 and J usage is TRBJ2-7; 8 bases fit TRBD2. There are 16 residues in the CDR3. Germline trimming cut 3 bases from V and 1 base from J; bases unmatched to any gene: 8. Germline V gene data show CDR1 as MDHEN and CDR2 as SYDVKM.

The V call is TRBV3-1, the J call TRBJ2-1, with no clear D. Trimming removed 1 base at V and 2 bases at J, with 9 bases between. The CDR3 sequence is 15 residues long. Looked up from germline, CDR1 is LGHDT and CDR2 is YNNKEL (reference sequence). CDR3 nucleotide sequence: TGTGCCAGCAGCCAAGTCTGGCGGCCCTACAATGAGCAGTTCTTC. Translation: CASSQVWRPYNEQFF.